A selection of T cell receptor beta chains follows, all from one sample in a study of blood T cell repertoires in COVID-19. Libraries were prepared by immunoSEQ multiplex PCR; TCRdb keeps only in-frame clonotypes and omits some of them. The data contain fewer than 110,000 clones, under 90% of them seen just once; the ten biggest clones take up over 10%. The sequencing input was peripheral blood. The source is a human donor in a cohort sampled during active or convalescent COVID-19. CDR3s include the opening cysteine and the closing phenylalanine or tryptophan. Fields, in order: CDR3 length, clone size, V gene, J gene, D gene, CDR3 protein, CDR3 DNA. A D gene is named only where the DNA matches it firmly. The size of a clone is reported for some rows only, either as once, few or many, or as a class for expanded clones.

len: 15; abundance: -; v_gene: TRBV11-2; j_gene: TRBJ2-3; d_gene: TRBD2; CDR3aa: CASSFERGGTDTQYF; CDR3nt: TGTGCCAGCAGCTTCGAGCGGGGGGGCACAGATACGCAGTATTTT
len: 13; abundance: -; v_gene: TRBV5-1; j_gene: TRBJ2-3; d_gene: TRBD1; CDR3aa: CASSRDRGNTQYF; CDR3nt: TGCGCCAGCAGCAGGGACAGGGGTAATACGCAGTATTTT
len: 16; abundance: -; v_gene: TRBV9; j_gene: TRBJ2-1; d_gene: TRBD2; CDR3aa: CASSPRGAGGHNEQFF; CDR3nt: TGTGCCAGCAGCCCACGCGGAGCGGGGGGGCACAATGAGCAGTTCTTC
len: 16; abundance: few; v_gene: TRBV10-1; j_gene: TRBJ1-1; d_gene: -; CDR3aa: CASSESYLGSYTEAFF; CDR3nt: TGCGCCAGCAGTGAGTCCTACCTCGGGTCGTACACTGAAGCTTTCTTT
len: 13; abundance: -; v_gene: TRBV24-1; j_gene: TRBJ2-7; d_gene: -; CDR3aa: CATADSKTYEQYF; CDR3nt: TGTGCCACGGCGGACAGCAAAACCTACGAGCAGTACTTC
len: 15; abundance: -; v_gene: TRBV4-1; j_gene: TRBJ1-1; d_gene: -; CDR3aa: CASSQDHNPNTEAFF; CDR3nt: TGCGCCAGCAGCCAAGACCACAATCCTAACACTGAAGCTTTCTTT
len: 14; abundance: few; v_gene: TRBV6-6; j_gene: TRBJ2-1; d_gene: TRBD2; CDR3aa: CASREPSGGDEQFF; CDR3nt: TGTGCCAGCAGAGAACCTAGCGGGGGCGATGAGCAGTTCTTC
len: 13; abundance: -; v_gene: TRBV18; j_gene: TRBJ2-7; d_gene: TRBD2; CDR3aa: CASSPPGGYEQYF; CDR3nt: TGTGCCAGCTCACCTCCGGGGGGTTACGAGCAGTACTTC
len: 14; abundance: -; v_gene: TRBV13; j_gene: TRBJ2-7; d_gene: TRBD2; CDR3aa: CASSSPGGAYEQYF; CDR3nt: TGTGCCAGCAGCTCCCCCGGGGGGGCCTACGAGCAGTACTTC
len: 13; abundance: -; v_gene: TRBV5-1; j_gene: TRBJ2-2; d_gene: -; CDR3aa: CASSFWPTGELFF; CDR3nt: TGCGCCAGCAGCTTCTGGCCCACCGGGGAGCTGTTTTTT
len: 13; abundance: -; v_gene: TRBV19; j_gene: TRBJ1-3; d_gene: -; CDR3aa: CASSQYAGNTIYF; CDR3nt: TGTGCCAGTAGCCAGTATGCTGGAAACACCATATATTTT
len: 14; abundance: -; v_gene: TRBV29-1; j_gene: TRBJ2-3; d_gene: -; CDR3aa: CSVRAQGTTDTQYF; CDR3nt: TGCAGCGTCCGGGCCCAGGGGACCACAGATACGCAGTATTTT
len: 12; abundance: -; v_gene: TRBV24-1; j_gene: TRBJ2-1; d_gene: -; CDR3aa: CATSDPGDEQFF; CDR3nt: TGTGCCACCAGTGATCCAGGGGATGAGCAGTTCTTC
len: 16; abundance: -; v_gene: TRBV7-9; j_gene: TRBJ2-7; d_gene: -; CDR3aa: CASSWGEMTVAYEQYF; CDR3nt: TGTGCCAGCAGCTGGGGCGAGATGACGGTCGCCTACGAGCAGTACTTC
len: 14; abundance: -; v_gene: TRBV7-8; j_gene: TRBJ2-7; d_gene: TRBD1; CDR3aa: CASSSRTGEYEQYF; CDR3nt: TGTGCCAGCAGCTCCCGGACAGGGGAATACGAGCAGTACTTC
len: 14; abundance: -; v_gene: TRBV7-2; j_gene: TRBJ2-7; d_gene: -; CDR3aa: CASSLANRPYEQYF; CDR3nt: TGTGCCAGCAGCTTAGCTAACAGACCTTACGAGCAGTACTTC
len: 16; abundance: -; v_gene: TRBV7-3; j_gene: TRBJ2-1; d_gene: TRBD1; CDR3aa: CASSYQPGQGNNEQFF; CDR3nt: TGTGCCAGCAGCTATCAGCCGGGACAGGGGAACAATGAGCAGTTCTTC
len: 13; abundance: -; v_gene: TRBV6-5; j_gene: TRBJ1-3; d_gene: -; CDR3aa: CASSYEGGNTIYF; CDR3nt: TGTGCCAGCAGTTACGAGGGTGGGAACACCATATATTTT
len: 13; abundance: -; v_gene: TRBV11-3; j_gene: TRBJ2-5; d_gene: -; CDR3aa: CASSLAGLETQYF; CDR3nt: TGTGCCAGCAGCTTAGCGGGACTAGAGACCCAGTACTTC
len: 15; abundance: -; v_gene: TRBV7-3; j_gene: TRBJ2-1; d_gene: -; CDR3aa: CASSLMPATQNEQFF; CDR3nt: TGTGCCAGCAGCTTAATGCCCGCCACCCAGAATGAGCAGTTCTTC
len: 15; abundance: -; v_gene: TRBV18; j_gene: TRBJ1-4; d_gene: -; CDR3aa: CASSFRGATNEKLFF; CDR3nt: TGTGCCAGCTCGTTCCGGGGTGCAACTAATGAAAAACTGTTTTTT
len: 15; abundance: -; v_gene: TRBV15; j_gene: TRBJ2-5; d_gene: -; CDR3aa: CATSRDLTYQETQYF; CDR3nt: TGTGCCACCAGCAGAGATCTTACCTATCAAGAGACCCAGTACTTC
len: 18; abundance: once; v_gene: TRBV7-9; j_gene: TRBJ2-6; d_gene: TRBD1; CDR3aa: CASSLGGQVFSGANVLTF; CDR3nt: TGTGCCAGCAGCTTAGGGGGACAGGTTTTCTCTGGGGCCAACGTCCTGACTTTC
len: 14; abundance: once; v_gene: TRBV7-2; j_gene: TRBJ1-1; d_gene: -; CDR3aa: CASSIIGRVTEAFF; CDR3nt: TGTGCCAGCAGCATCATTGGCAGGGTCACTGAAGCTTTCTTT
len: 14; abundance: few; v_gene: TRBV3-1/TRBV3-2; j_gene: TRBJ2-7; d_gene: -; CDR3aa: CASSQDRQYYEQYF; CDR3nt: TGTGCCAGCAGCCAAGACCGACAATACTACGAGCAGTACTTC
len: 15; abundance: -; v_gene: TRBV3-1/TRBV3-2; j_gene: TRBJ1-4; d_gene: -; CDR3aa: CASSQEEAGREKLFF; CDR3nt: TGTGCCAGCAGCCAAGAAGAGGCAGGGAGGGAAAAACTGTTTTTT
len: 13; abundance: -; v_gene: TRBV30; j_gene: TRBJ2-7; d_gene: -; CDR3aa: CAFRAGSSYEQYF; CDR3nt: TGTGCCTTCCGGGCTGGGAGCTCCTACGAGCAGTACTTC
len: 13; abundance: -; v_gene: TRBV29-1; j_gene: TRBJ2-1; d_gene: TRBD2; CDR3aa: CSVAIAGGNEQFF; CDR3nt: TGCAGCGTTGCAATAGCGGGGGGCAATGAGCAGTTCTTC
len: 16; abundance: -; v_gene: TRBV6-5; j_gene: TRBJ2-7; d_gene: TRBD1; CDR3aa: CASSYSRQGGFVEQYF; CDR3nt: TGTGCCAGCAGTTACTCCCGACAGGGGGGTTTCGTCGAGCAGTACTTC
len: 15; abundance: -; v_gene: TRBV7-6; j_gene: TRBJ1-3; d_gene: -; CDR3aa: CASSLQQGSGNTIYF; CDR3nt: TGTGCCAGCAGCTTACAACAGGGCTCTGGAAACACCATATATTTT
len: 15; abundance: -; v_gene: TRBV18; j_gene: TRBJ1-5; d_gene: TRBD1; CDR3aa: CASSPGTGVNQPQHF; CDR3nt: TGTGCCAGCTCACCCGGGACAGGGGTCAATCAGCCCCAGCATTTT
len: 14; abundance: -; v_gene: TRBV4-1; j_gene: TRBJ2-7; d_gene: TRBD2; CDR3aa: CASSRGRGPYEQYF; CDR3nt: TGCGCCAGCAGCCGGGGGAGGGGACCCTACGAGCAGTACTTC
len: 14; abundance: -; v_gene: TRBV5-1; j_gene: TRBJ2-5; d_gene: TRBD1; CDR3aa: CASSSPDRGETQYF; CDR3nt: TGCGCCAGCAGCTCCCCGGACAGGGGTGAGACCCAGTACTTC
len: 12; abundance: -; v_gene: TRBV2; j_gene: TRBJ1-1; d_gene: -; CDR3aa: CASSIRNTEAFF; CDR3nt: TGTGCCAGTAGTATCAGGAACACTGAAGCTTTCTTT
len: 14; abundance: -; v_gene: TRBV4-1; j_gene: TRBJ1-1; d_gene: -; CDR3aa: CASSQGPESTEAFF; CDR3nt: TGCGCCAGCAGCCAAGGGCCTGAAAGCACTGAAGCTTTCTTT
len: 13; abundance: once; v_gene: TRBV6-4; j_gene: TRBJ2-5; d_gene: -; CDR3aa: CASSPGYQETQYF; CDR3nt: TGTGCCAGCAGTCCGGGGTACCAAGAGACCCAGTACTTC
len: 11; abundance: -; v_gene: TRBV11-3; j_gene: TRBJ1-3; d_gene: -; CDR3aa: CASSNRNTIYF; CDR3nt: TGTGCCAGCAGCAACAGAAACACCATATATTTT